These 15 T cell receptor beta chains were all obtained from the same sample, sequenced in a study of tumor-infiltrating lymphocytes in primary liver carcinoma. In addition to blood RNA drawn from unsorted whole blood, germline DNA was extracted. With a constant-region primer, TCR beta cDNA was made from approximately 500 ng of total RNA. Amplification in three nested multiplex PCR rounds with slightly modified ARM-PCR gave rise to TCR beta libraries. Primers for the first two PCR rounds were TRBV1-TRBV30 forward primers and a C-beta reverse primer (around 10 cycles per round). Each CDR3 protein is one row after TCRdb ran MiXCR on the multiplex PCR reads. The table records 180,000 or so distinct CDR3 sequences, around 60% of them present only once. What was sequenced was peripheral blood. These receptors came from a man aged 40-50 years with primary liver carcinoma and hepatitis B virus infection.

In this sample, this clonotype turned up many times. This chain uses TRBV11-2 with TRBJ1-2; no definite D call. Per the germline V gene, CDR1 is SGHAT and CDR2 is FQNNGV. Trimming took off 5 bases at V and 5 bases at J, with 12 bases between the two ends. CDR3 length equals 13 residues. The CDR3 coding sequence is TGTGCCAGCAGCGACGGACTCGGGTATGGCTACACCTTC. Its translation is CASSDGLGYGYTF. Supplemented by reference TRBV11-2 and TRBJ1-2, the full variable domain reads EAGVAQSPRYKIIEKRQSVAFWCNPISGHATLYWYQQILGQGPKLLIQFQNNGVVDDSQLPKDRFSAERLKGVDSTLKIQPAKLEDSAVYLCASSDGLGYGYTFGSGTRLTVV.

This clonotype was detected only once. Without the conserved terminal phenylalanine or tryptophan, this CDR3 likely stems from a read error. The V call is TRBV28, the J call TRBJ1-1; D not resolved. Germline V lookup: CDR1 MDHEN, CDR2 SYDVKM. This CDR3 spans 15 amino acids. Trimming left V 2 bases short and J 5 bases short, with 15 bases between. CDR3 loop: CASSLGEGFRTEAFL. The DNA of the CDR3 is TGTGCCAGCAGTTTAGGGGAGGGTTTCAGGACTGAAGCTTTCTTA.

This clonotype was observed a few times. The chain uses TRBV28 and TRBJ1-4; no reliable D call. The V end was cut by 6 bases, the J end by 4 bases, with 15 bases between. The CDR3 extends over 15 amino acids. Germline V CDR1 and CDR2: MDHEN, SYDVKM. CDR3 bases: TGTGCCAGCAGCCCCATAAACTCGGGTAATGAAAAACTGTTTTTT. This gives the protein CASSPINSGNEKLFF.

The rearrangement links TRBV7-9 to TRBJ2-5; a possible D gene is TRBD1 (6 bases). CDR3 length: 13 amino acids. V dropped 7 bases and J dropped 4 bases, with 13 bases sitting between them. From germline, CDR1 is SEHNR and CDR2 FQNEAQ (reference sequence). CDR3 amino acids: CASKPLGAETQYF. The CDR3 coding sequence is TGTGCCAGCAAACCCCTGGGGGCAGAGACCCAGTACTTC. The entire variable domain, with the rest obtained from reference TRBV7-9 and TRBJ2-5, is as follows: DTGVSQNPRHKITKRGQNVTFRCDPISEHNRLYWYRQTLGQGPEFLTYFQNEAQLEKSRLLSDRFSAERPKGSFSTLEIQRTEQGDSAMYLCASKPLGAETQYFGPGTRLLVL.

V usage is TRBV14 and J usage is TRBJ2-3; D is perhaps TRBD1 or TRBD2 (5 bases each). Per germline, CDR1 SGHDN and CDR2 FVKESK. The CDR3 runs 14 residues. The V gene lost 3 bases and the J gene lost 0 bases, with 7 bases spanning the gap. The CDR3 is CASSHWDSTDTQYF. The CDR3 DNA sequence: TGTGCCAGCAGCCATTGGGACAGCACAGATACGCAGTATTTT.

This clonotype was recorded a few times. The gene calls are TRBV6-1 and TRBJ1-4; tentative D call: TRBD1 (5 bases). CDR3 length: 14 amino acids. The ends were cut back, 9 bases at V and 7 bases at J, with 18 bases in the middle. Germline V gene data show CDR1 as MNHNS and CDR2 as SASEGT. The CDR3 bases are TGTGCCAGTTCCCTGGAGGGGTCTAGTGAAAAACTGTTTTTT. Amino acids: CASSLEGSSEKLFF.

The chain combines TRBV6-1 with TRBJ2-1; TRBD1 is a possible D gene (6 bases). Germline V gene lookup returns CDR1 MNHNS and CDR2 SASEGT. V gave up 7 bases and J gave up 0 bases, with 13 bases separating them. The CDR3 runs to 15 residues. The CDR3 sequence: CASTGQPSSYNEQFF. DNA for the CDR3: TGTGCCAGCACCGGACAGCCGAGCTCCTACAATGAGCAGTTCTTC.

J is TRBJ2-7 and V is TRBV6-5; 10 nucleotides align to TRBD2. CDR1 MNHEY and CDR2 SVGAGI come from the germline V gene. The CDR3 loop spans 15 amino acids. With 6 bases clipped from V and 2 bases from J, the junction kept 7 bases outside the gene matches. CDR3: CASREGLARAYEQYF. The CDR3 nucleotides read TGTGCCAGCAGGGAGGGACTAGCGAGAGCCTACGAGCAGTACTTC.

Concerning this clonotype: A much larger clonotype is one base distant, so this may be a read error. The chain uses TRBV11-2 and TRBJ2-2; 9 bases fit TRBD1. The CDR3 is made up of 16 amino acids. From germline, CDR1 is SGHAT and CDR2 FQNNGV. Germline trimming cut 5 bases from V and 5 bases from J; bases unmatched to any gene: 9. DNA of the CDR3: TGTGCCAGCAGCCCCCCGGGACAGGGATATACCGGGGAGCTGTTTTTT. It encodes CASSPPGQGYTGELFF.

The V call is TRBV20-1, the J call TRBJ2-3; possible D gene TRBD2, 6 bases. The V end lost 2 bases, the J end lost 2 bases, and 8 bases lay between the germline ends. This CDR3 spans 13 amino acids. Germline loops: CDR1 DFQATT, CDR2 SNEGSKA (reference sequence). Here the CDR3 DNA reads TGCAGTGCTAGATGGGACTTCACAGATACGCAGTATTTT. This encodes CSARWDFTDTQYF.

Concerning this clonotype: A much larger clone differs from this one at a single base, so this may be a read error. The rearrangement links TRBV29-1 to TRBJ2-2; 10 bases are a match to TRBD2. The ends lost 0 bases at V and 1 base at J; junction bases unmatched: 5. This CDR3 region has 17 residues. Germline-derived CDR1 and CDR2 are SQVTM and ANQGSEA. The CDR3 here is CSVEDRTSGLNTGELFF. For the CDR3, the DNA is TGCAGCGTTGAAGACCGGACTAGCGGACTGAACACCGGGGAGCTGTTTTTT.

On this clonotype itself: This may be a read error, as it is one base from a much larger clone. V usage is TRBV29-1 and J usage is TRBJ1-4; no reliable D call. The length of the CDR3 is 13 residues. Germline V CDR1 and CDR2: SQVTM, ANQGSEA. The CDR3 region has the DNA TGCAGCGCTGAAGAGGGAAGGAATGAAAAACTGTTTTTT. Its translation: CSAEEGRNEKLFF.

The rearrangement links TRBV5-1 to TRBJ1-5; 9 bases match TRBD1. V was pared by 4 bases and J by 11 bases, with 16 bases of the junction left unmatched. The CDR3 length is 16 residues. Germline V lookup: CDR1 SGHRS, CDR2 YFSETQ. The CDR3 sequence: CASSVTGTGNGQSQHF. The CDR3 nucleotides read TGCGCCAGCAGCGTGACGGGGACAGGGAATGGCCAGTCCCAGCATTTT. The full variable domain, in which reference TRBV5-1 and TRBJ1-5 provide the parts outside the CDR3, is KAGVTQTPRYLIKTRGQQVTLSCSPISGHRSVSWYQQTPGQGLQFLFEYFSETQRNKGNFPGRFSGRQFSNSRSEMNVSTLELGDSALYLCASSVTGTGNGQSQHFGDGTRLSIL.

In the case of this clonotype: Relative to the germline gene, one junction end is altered; a read error may explain this. This chain connects TRBV4-1 to TRBJ2-3; possibly TRBD1 for D (6 bases). CDR3 size: 17 residues. Germline V gene sequence: CDR1 MGHRA, CDR2 YSYEKL. The CDR3 DNA is TGCGCCAGCATCCAAGTAGCGCCTAGGGGGAAGACAGATACGCAGTATTTT. It codes for CASIQVAPRGKTDTQYF.

The chain joins TRBV7-8 to TRBJ1-4; D may be TRBD1 (6 bases). With 3 bases removed from V and 2 bases from J, the gap between germline ends came to 16 bases. Germline values: CDR1 SGHVS, CDR2 FQNEAQ. The CDR3 is 17 amino acids. The CDR3 sequence is CASSFEGTMRTNEKLFF. The CDR3 DNA sequence: TGTGCCAGCAGCTTCGAGGGGACAATGAGGACTAATGAAAAACTGTTTTTT.